Listed here are 14 T cell receptor beta chains from one sample, sequenced in a study of T cells in women clearing cervical HPV infection. The repertoire was sequenced with immunoSEQ multiplex PCR; TCRdb's copy has only in-frame clones and lacks some. The table lists about 40,000 clones, with around 7.6% in the top ten. The sequenced material came from blood buffy coat. Source of these receptors: a woman aged 18 to 75 with a cervical HPV16 infection that either progressed to CIN3+ or cleared (not recorded which).

A remark on this clone: The DNA ends 3 residues before the CDR3 does, and the rest of the CDR3 is filled in from the germline J gene. J is TRBJ2-1 and V is TRBV5-3, with 7 positions matching TRBD1. TRBV5-3 carries the ORF label, with uncertain function. The V and J ends lost 4 bases and 9 bases, in that order; junction bases with no gene match: 10. There are 14 residues in the CDR3. CDR3 protein: CARSVVKGAGEQFF. The CDR3 bases that were read are TGTGCCAGAAGCGTGGTAAAGGGGGCAGGTGAG.

On this clone: The observed sequence ends 3 residues before the CDR3 terminus, with the missing tail filled in from the germline J gene. The chain is built from TRBV20-1 and TRBJ2-7, with 9 bases fitting TRBD2. This CDR3 is 14 amino acids long. The junction had 3 bases not matched to a gene; V was cut back by 1 base and J by 2 bases. Germline lookup yields CDR1 DFQATT and CDR2 SNEGSKA (reference sequence). The covered CDR3 bases are TGCAGTGCTAGAGTTCTAGCGGGGACCTACGAG. This encodes CSARVLAGTYE. From start to end, the CDR3 is CSARVLAGTYEQYF.

Notes on this clone: The read comes to an end 3 residues before the CDR3 does, leaving the germline J gene to fill in the end. The genes are TRBV12-3 or TRBV12-4 and TRBJ2-5; D is possibly TRBD2 (6 bases). The V and J ends lost 2 bases and 2 bases respectively, with 9 bases between them. CDR3 length: 14 residues. Partial CDR3 DNA: TGTGCCAGCAGTTTAAATAGCGGACAAGAGACC. Translated, it gives CASSLNSGQET. The full CDR3 reads CASSLNSGQETQYF.

On this clone itself: The CDR3 end falls 3 residues outside the read, so it is completed with the germline J gene. The chain joins TRBV20-1 to TRBJ2-3; D not certain. V was clipped by 0 bases and J by 1 base, with 11 bases between them. Germline V lookup: CDR1 DFQATT, CDR2 SNEGSKA (reference sequence). The CDR3 is 15 amino acids. The CDR3 DNA, read in part, is TGCAGTGCTAGAGAAGCAGGTTCCGGCACAGATACG. Its protein product is CSAREAGSGTDT. The CDR3, in full, reads CSAREAGSGTDTQYF.

Here the CDR3 reads CSATGLARTQYF. CDR3 DNA (partial): TGCAGTGCTACGGGACTAGCACGGACC. The chain is built from TRBV20-1 and TRBJ2-5; the match to TRBD2 covers 9 bases. The read falls 3 residues short of the CDR3 end, and the missing part is taken from the germline J gene. This CDR3 spans 12 amino acids. CDR1 is DFQATT and CDR2 is SNEGSKA in the germline V gene (reference sequence). The trim removed 4 bases at V and 7 bases at J, leaving 4 bases unmatched.

With regard to this clone: The CDR3 end falls 3 residues outside the read, so it is completed with the germline J gene. The J gene is TRBJ2-6, the V gene TRBV2, with D perhaps assigned TRBD1 or TRBD2 (5 bases each). This CDR3 spans 16 amino acids. The V gene lost 7 bases and the J gene lost 2 bases, with 15 bases spanning the gap. CDR1 is SNHLY and CDR2 is FYNNEI in the germline V gene. The CDR3 DNA, read in part, is TGTGCCAGCAACTCATTTCGAGGGGCTGGGGCCAACGTC. It specifies CASNSFRGAGANV. The entire CDR3 is CASNSFRGAGANVLTF.

Note on this clone: The read terminates 3 residues before the CDR3 end, so the remaining end is supplied by the germline J gene. The V call is TRBV5-1, the J call TRBJ2-7, with TRBD1 matching 8 bases. With V trimmed by 5 bases and J by 1 base, 8 bases remained unmatched. This CDR3 has 15 amino acids. Per the germline V gene, CDR1 is SGHRS and CDR2 is YFSETQ. The part of the CDR3 DNA that was read is TGCGCCAGCAGGGCTGGACAGGGCCCTTCCTACGAG. Its protein is CASRAGQGPSYE. The entire CDR3 protein is CASRAGQGPSYEQYF.

Turning to this clone: With the read ending 3 residues before the CDR3 end, the germline J gene is used to fill in that end. The chain is built from TRBV11-2 and TRBJ2-7; D may be TRBD1 (6 bases). V was pared by 4 bases and J by 5 bases, with 15 bases between. The CDR3 is 14 residues long. Germline values: CDR1 SGHAT, CDR2 FQNNGV. Incomplete CDR3 DNA: TGTGCCAGCAGCTCCGTCAGGGGCACCAACGAG. It translates to CASSSVRGTNE. The full CDR3 protein reads CASSSVRGTNEQYF.

About this clone itself: The read ends 3 residues shy of where the CDR3 ends; the end is completed using the germline J gene. The same CDR3 arises from other DNA sequences in this sample as well. This chain connects TRBV9 to TRBJ2-1, with 8 bases that match TRBD2. The germline V gene has CDR1 SGDLS and CDR2 YYNGEE. Germline trimming cut 0 bases from V and 4 bases from J; bases unmatched to any gene: 3. The CDR3 runs to 15 residues. The part of the CDR3 DNA that was read is TGTGCCAGCAGCGTAGATCCTAGCGGGTACAATGAG. Its protein product is CASSVDPSGYNE. The whole CDR3 protein reads CASSVDPSGYNEQFF.

To note about this clone: The CDR3 end falls 3 residues outside the read, so it is completed with the germline J gene. The V gene is TRBV13, the J gene TRBJ2-3; TRBD2 might be the D (6 bases). CDR3 length: 15 amino acids. Germline assignment: CDR1 PRHDT and CDR2 FYEKMQ (reference sequence). Between the trimmed V and J ends, which lost 7 bases and 0 bases, there was a span of 14 bases. CDR3 DNA (partial): TGTGCCAGCACCATTGGAGGGGCTAGCACAGATACG. Translation: CASTIGGASTDT. The whole CDR3 region reads CASTIGGASTDTQYF.

The CDR3 DNA, read in part, is TGTGCCAGTAGTCTAAATAGCGGGACTAACACCGGGGAG. It yields the protein CASSLNSGTNTGE. The whole CDR3 sequence is CASSLNSGTNTGELFF. The chain employs TRBV19 and TRBJ2-2; 8 bases fit TRBD2. The CDR3 is cut off 3 residues early in the read; its end comes from the germline J gene. Trimming took 5 bases from V and 2 from J; bases not matched to a gene: 7. Germline V lookup: CDR1 LNHDA, CDR2 SQIVND (reference sequence). The CDR3 contains 16 residues. The variable domain in full, completed from reference TRBV19 and TRBJ2-2, reads DGGITQSPKYLFRKEGQNVTLSCEQNLNHDAMYWYRQDPGQGLRLIYYSQIVNDFQKGDIAEGYSVSREKKESFPLTVTSAQKNPTAFYLCASSLNSGTNTGELFFGEGSRLTVL.

This CDR3 reads CASRGLKDSSYEQYF. The covered CDR3 bases are TGTGCCAGCAGGGGCCTTAAGGACTCCTCCTACGAG. The gene calls are TRBV11-2 and TRBJ2-7; D is perhaps TRBD2 (5 bases). The read ends 3 residues before the CDR3 terminus; that terminus is restored from the germline J gene. V was pared by 6 bases and J by 0 bases, with 15 bases between. This CDR3 comprises 15 residues. CDR1 is SGHAT and CDR2 is FQNNGV in the germline V gene.

Incomplete CDR3 DNA: TGTGCCAGCAGCTTGGAGGCAGGTGCGCCC. Protein: CASSLEAGAP. The CDR3, in full, reads CASSLEAGAPQHF. This chain links TRBV5-4 with TRBJ1-5; D call uncertain. The sequenced fragment ends 3 residues before the CDR3 boundary, so the rest is inferred from the germline J gene. Germline V lookup: CDR1 SGHNT, CDR2 YYREEE (reference sequence). The CDR3 is 13 residues long. Trimming stripped 0 bases from V and 9 bases from J, with 10 bases between.

A remark on this clone: The read ends 3 residues early relative to the CDR3; the germline J gene fills the gap. The chain uses TRBV20-1 and TRBJ2-7; possibly TRBD1 for D (6 bases). Trimming took off 0 bases at V and 6 bases at J, with 15 bases between the two ends. This CDR3 has 14 residues. Germline V gene lookup returns CDR1 DFQATT and CDR2 SNEGSKA (reference sequence). The chain's CDR3 is CSARDWGKGGEQYF. CDR3 bases read: TGCAGTGCTAGAGATTGGGGAAAAGGGGGCGAG.